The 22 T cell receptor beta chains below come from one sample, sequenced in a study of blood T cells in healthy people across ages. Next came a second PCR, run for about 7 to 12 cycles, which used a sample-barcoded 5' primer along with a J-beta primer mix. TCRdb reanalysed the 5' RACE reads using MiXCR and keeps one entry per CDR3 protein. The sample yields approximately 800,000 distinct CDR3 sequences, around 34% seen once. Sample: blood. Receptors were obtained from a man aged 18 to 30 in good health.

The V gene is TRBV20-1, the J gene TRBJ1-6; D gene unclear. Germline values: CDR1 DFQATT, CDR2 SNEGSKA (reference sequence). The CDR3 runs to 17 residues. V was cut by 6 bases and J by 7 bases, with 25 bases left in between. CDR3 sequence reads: CSAPHPFRRSKNSPLHF. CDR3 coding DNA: TGCAGTGCCCCTCACCCATTCAGGCGAAGCAAGAATTCACCCCTCCACTTT.

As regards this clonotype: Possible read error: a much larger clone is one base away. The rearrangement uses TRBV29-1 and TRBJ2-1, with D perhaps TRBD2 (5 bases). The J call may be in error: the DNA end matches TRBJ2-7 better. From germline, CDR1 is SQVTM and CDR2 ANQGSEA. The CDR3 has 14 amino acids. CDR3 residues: CSVEDSDSYNEQYF. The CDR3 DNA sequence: TGCAGCGTTGAGGACTCCGATTCCTACAATGAGCAGTACTTC.

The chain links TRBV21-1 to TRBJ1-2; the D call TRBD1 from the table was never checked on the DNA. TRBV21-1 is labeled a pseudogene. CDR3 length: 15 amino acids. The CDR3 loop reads CANSKTLQGEDGYTF. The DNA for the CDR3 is TGTGCCAACAGCAAGACCTTACAGGGAGAGGATGGCTACACCTTC.

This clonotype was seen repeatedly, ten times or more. The CDR3 loop reads CSARGRGGYTF. The DNA for the CDR3 is TGCAGTGCTAGAGGTCGGGGGGGCTACACCTTC. The chain carries TRBV20-1 and TRBJ1-2; D is perhaps TRBD1 (5 bases). The V gene lost 1 base and the J gene lost 8 bases, with 8 bases spanning the gap. The germline gives CDR1 DFQATT, CDR2 SNEGSKA (reference sequence). The CDR3 loop spans 11 amino acids.

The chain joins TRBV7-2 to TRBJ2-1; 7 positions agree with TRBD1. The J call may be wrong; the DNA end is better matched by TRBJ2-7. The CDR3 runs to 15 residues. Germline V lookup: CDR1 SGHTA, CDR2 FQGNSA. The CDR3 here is CASSPDRPTYNEQYF. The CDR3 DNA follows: TGTGCCAGCAGTCCGGACAGGCCAACTTACAATGAGCAGTACTTC.

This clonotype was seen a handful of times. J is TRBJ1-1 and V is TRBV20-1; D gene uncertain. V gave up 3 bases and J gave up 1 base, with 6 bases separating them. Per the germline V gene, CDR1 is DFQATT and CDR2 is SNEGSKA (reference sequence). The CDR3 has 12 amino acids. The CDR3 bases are TGCAGTGCTAGTGGCGGGAACACTGAAGCTTTCTTT. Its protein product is CSASGGNTEAFF.

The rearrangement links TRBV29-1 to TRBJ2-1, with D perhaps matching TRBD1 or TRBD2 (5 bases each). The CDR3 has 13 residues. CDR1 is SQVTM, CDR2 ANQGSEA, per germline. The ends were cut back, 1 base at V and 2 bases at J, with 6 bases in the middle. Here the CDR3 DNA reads TGCAGCGTTGAAGGGGGGACCTACAATGAGCAGTTCTTC. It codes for CSVEGGTYNEQFF.

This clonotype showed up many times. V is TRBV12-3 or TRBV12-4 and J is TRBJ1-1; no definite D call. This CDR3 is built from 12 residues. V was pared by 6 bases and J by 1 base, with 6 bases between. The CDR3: CASRTGNTEAFF. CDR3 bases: TGTGCCAGCAGGACGGGGAACACTGAAGCTTTCTTT.

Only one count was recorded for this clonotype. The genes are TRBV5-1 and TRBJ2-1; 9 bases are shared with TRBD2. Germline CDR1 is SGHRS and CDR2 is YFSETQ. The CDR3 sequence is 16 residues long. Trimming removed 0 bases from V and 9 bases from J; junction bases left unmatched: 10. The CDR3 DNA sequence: TGCGCCAGCAGCTTGGCCGAATCGAGCGGGGGGTGTGAGCAGTTCTTC. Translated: CASSLAESSGGCEQFF.

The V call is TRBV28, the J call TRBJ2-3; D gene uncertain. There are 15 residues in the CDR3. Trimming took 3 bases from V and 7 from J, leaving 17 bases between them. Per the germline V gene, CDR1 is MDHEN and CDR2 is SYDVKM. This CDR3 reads CASSFYGQVSHTQYF. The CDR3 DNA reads TGTGCCAGCAGTTTTTATGGGCAGGTGTCTCATACGCAGTATTTT. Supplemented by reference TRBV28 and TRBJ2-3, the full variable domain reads DVKVTQSSRYLVKRTGEKVFLECVQDMDHENMFWYRQDPGLGLRLIYFSYDVKMKEKGDIPEGYSVSREKKERFSLILESASTNQTSMYLCASSFYGQVSHTQYFGPGTRLTVL.

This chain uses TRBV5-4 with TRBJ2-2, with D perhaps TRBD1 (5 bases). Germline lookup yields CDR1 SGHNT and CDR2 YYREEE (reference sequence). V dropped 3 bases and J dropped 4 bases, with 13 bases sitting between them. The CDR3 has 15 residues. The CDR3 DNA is TGTGCCAGCAGCTCTATCAGGGTGGGCACCGGGGAGCTGTTTTTT. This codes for CASSSIRVGTGELFF.

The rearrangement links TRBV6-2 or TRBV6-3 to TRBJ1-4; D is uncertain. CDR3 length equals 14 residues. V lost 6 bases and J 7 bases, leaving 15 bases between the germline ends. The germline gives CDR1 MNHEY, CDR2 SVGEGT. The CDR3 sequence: CASSRTAAAEKLFF. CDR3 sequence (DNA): TGTGCCAGCAGCAGGACGGCGGCTGCTGAAAAACTGTTTTTT.

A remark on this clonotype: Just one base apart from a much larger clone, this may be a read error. DNA of the CDR3: TGTGCCATCAGTAAAATCTCAAGGGGTAGGCAGCCCTCGGGTGGCTACACCTTC. Translation gives CAISKISRGRQPSGGYTF. V usage is TRBV10-3 and J usage is TRBJ1-2; perhaps TRBD1 as D (5 bases). The germline V and J ends were trimmed by 5 bases and 7 bases, with 29 bases remaining between them. CDR1 ENHRY and CDR2 SYGVKD come from the germline V gene. This CDR3 comprises 18 residues.

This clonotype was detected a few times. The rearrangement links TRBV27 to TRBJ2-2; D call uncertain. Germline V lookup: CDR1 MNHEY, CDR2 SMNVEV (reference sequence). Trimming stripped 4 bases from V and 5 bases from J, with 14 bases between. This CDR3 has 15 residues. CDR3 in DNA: TGTGCCAGCAGTTCTCTATTAGTTCCGACCGGGGAGCTGTTTTTT. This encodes CASSSLLVPTGELFF.

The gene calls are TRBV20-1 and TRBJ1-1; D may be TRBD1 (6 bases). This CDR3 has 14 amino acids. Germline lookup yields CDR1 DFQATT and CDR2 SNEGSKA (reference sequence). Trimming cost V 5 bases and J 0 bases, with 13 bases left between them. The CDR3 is CSASRTDMNTEAFF. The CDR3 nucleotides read TGCAGTGCTTCTCGGACAGATATGAACACTGAAGCTTTCTTT.

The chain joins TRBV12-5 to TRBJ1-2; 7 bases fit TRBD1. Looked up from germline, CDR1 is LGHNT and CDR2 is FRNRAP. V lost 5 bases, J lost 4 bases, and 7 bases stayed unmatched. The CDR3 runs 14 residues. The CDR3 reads CASGPATGAYGYTF. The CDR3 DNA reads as TGTGCTAGTGGTCCTGCCACAGGGGCCTATGGCTACACCTTC.

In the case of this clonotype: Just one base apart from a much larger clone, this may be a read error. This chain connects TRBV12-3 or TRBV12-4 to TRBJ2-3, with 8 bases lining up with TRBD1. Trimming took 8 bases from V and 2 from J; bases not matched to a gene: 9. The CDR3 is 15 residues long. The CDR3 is CASSLTGVTTDTQYF. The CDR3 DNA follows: TGTGCCAGCTCCCTGACAGGGGTCACCACAGATACGCAGTATTTT.

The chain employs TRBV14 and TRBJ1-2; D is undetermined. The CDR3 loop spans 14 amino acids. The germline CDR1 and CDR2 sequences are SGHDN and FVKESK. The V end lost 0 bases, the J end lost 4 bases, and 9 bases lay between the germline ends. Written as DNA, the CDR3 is TGTGCCAGCAGCCAAGAATCTGGAATCTATGGCTACACCTTC. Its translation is CASSQESGIYGYTF.

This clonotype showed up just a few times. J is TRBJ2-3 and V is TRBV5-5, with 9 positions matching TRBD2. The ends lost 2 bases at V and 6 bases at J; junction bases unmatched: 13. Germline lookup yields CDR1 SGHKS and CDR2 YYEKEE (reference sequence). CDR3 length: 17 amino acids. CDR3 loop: CASSFRRSGGPGDTQYF. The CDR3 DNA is TGTGCCAGCAGCTTTCGTCGTAGCGGGGGCCCCGGTGATACGCAGTATTTT.

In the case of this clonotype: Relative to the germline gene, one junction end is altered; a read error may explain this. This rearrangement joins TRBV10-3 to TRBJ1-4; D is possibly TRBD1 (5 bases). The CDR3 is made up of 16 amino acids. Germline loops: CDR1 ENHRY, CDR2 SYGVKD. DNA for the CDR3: TGTGCCATCAGTGGGGGCGGGACGGACAATAATAAAAAACTGTTTTTT. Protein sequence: CAISGGGTDNNKKLFF.

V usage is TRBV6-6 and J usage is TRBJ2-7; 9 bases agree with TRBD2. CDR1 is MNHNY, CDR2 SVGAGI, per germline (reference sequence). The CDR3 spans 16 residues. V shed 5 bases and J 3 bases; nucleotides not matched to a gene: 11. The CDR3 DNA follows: TGTGCCAGCAGTACTCTAGCGGGGACCCTATTCTACGAGCAGTACTTC. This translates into CASSTLAGTLFYEQYF.

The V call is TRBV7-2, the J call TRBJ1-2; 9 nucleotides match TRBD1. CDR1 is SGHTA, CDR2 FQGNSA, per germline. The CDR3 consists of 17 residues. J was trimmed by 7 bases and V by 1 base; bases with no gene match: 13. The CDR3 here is CASSLGPAGGTGTGYTF. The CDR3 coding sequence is TGTGCCAGCAGCTTAGGGCCGGCTGGAGGGACAGGGACTGGCTACACCTTC. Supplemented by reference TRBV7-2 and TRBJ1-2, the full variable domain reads GAGVSQSPSNKVTEKGKDVELRCDPISGHTALYWYRQSLGQGLEFLIYFQGNSAPDKSGLPSDRFSAERTGGSVSTLTIQRTQQEDSAVYLCASSLGPAGGTGTGYTFGSGTRLTVV.